This entry describes one TCR beta chain. A quantity of about 0.45 to 1 ug RNA underwent reverse transcription using random hexamers. In TCRdb, the immunoSEQ multiplex PCR reads were re-called with MiXCR into one record per CDR3 protein. Of 150,000 to 160,000 distinct CDR3 sequences detected, around 95% appear once; the ten largest clones hold around 0.15%. Blood CD8+ and CD4+ T cells underwent high-throughput TCR beta sequencing. Negative isolation yielded CD4+ and CD8+ T cells, and FACS enriched TEMRA cells. The data stem from a study of CD8 T cells in Susac syndrome. The V gene's germline CDR1 is SEHNR and CDR2 FQNEAQ (reference sequence). The V and J ends lost 5 bases and 13 bases respectively, with 18 bases between them. The CDR3 is made up of 13 amino acids.

The sequence derives from a human donor with multiple sclerosis. This chain uses TRBV7-9 with TRBJ1-5; the D gene is possibly TRBD1 (6 bases). Sample: CD8+ T cells from PBMCs. The CDR3 DNA sequence: TGTGCCAGCAGCAAAATCACACAGGGAGAGCAGCATTTT. Its translation is CASSKITQGEQHF. The full variable domain, completed using reference TRBV7-9 and TRBJ1-5, is DTGVSQNPRHKITKRGQNVTFRCDPISEHNRLYWYRQTLGQGPEFLTYFQNEAQLEKSRLLSDRFSAERPKGSFSTLEIQRTEQGDSAMYLCASSKITQGEQHFGDGTRLSIL.